The clone carrying this T cell receptor (beta chain) was counted a few times. Assay: immunoSEQ multiplex PCR; the TCRdb copy retains only in-frame clones and omits some. Here the sample spans roughly 92,000 clones, under 95% being singletons. This sample is part of a study of T cells in tuberculosis. Thawed, overnight-rested PBMC were stained with GMM-loaded CD1B tetramer, viability dye and anti-CD3, then sorted. CD1B tetramers were loaded with Rhodococcus equi-derived C32 glucose monomycolate. This CDR3 is 15 amino acids long. The germline V gene encodes CDR1 MNHEY and CDR2 SMNVEV (reference sequence). V was pared by 5 bases and J by 0 bases, with 5 bases of the junction left unmatched.

This receptor was obtained from an adult woman with latent tuberculosis. This chain uses TRBV27 with TRBJ2-3; the match to TRBD1 covers 7 bases. Material: CD1b-GMM tetramer-negative cells sorted from PBMCs. The CDR3 spells CASSPWTGSTDTQYF. In DNA form, the CDR3 reads TGTGCCAGCAGTCCATGGACAGGCAGCACAGATACGCAGTATTTT.